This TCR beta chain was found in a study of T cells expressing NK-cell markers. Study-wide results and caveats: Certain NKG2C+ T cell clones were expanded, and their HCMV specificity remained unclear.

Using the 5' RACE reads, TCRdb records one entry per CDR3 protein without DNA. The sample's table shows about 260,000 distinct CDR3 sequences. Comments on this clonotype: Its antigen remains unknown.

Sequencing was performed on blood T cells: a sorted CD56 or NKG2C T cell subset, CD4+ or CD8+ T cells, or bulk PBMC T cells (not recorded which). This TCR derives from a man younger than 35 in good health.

CDR3 region: CATSPRTANTGELFF. The chain carries TRBV24-1 and TRBJ2-2; lacking DNA, the TRBD1 call made by TCRdb goes unchecked. CDR3 length: 15 amino acids. CDR1 is KGHDR and CDR2 is SFDVKD in the germline V gene.